The 3 T cell receptor beta chains below come from one sample, sequenced in a study of T cell clonotyping in hematopoietic cell transplantation. Here immunoSEQ multiplex PCR was the method, and the copy in TCRdb shows in-frame clones only, minus some. Of 3,500 to 5,500 clones listed, about 73% are singletons. The sample was PBMCs, taken 100 days after allogeneic stem cell transplant. The receptors here all came from a male patient between 60 and 69 years old who had an allogeneic stem cell transplant, so the T cells may come from the graft donor. Some clones in this sample may be carry-over from other donors' samples.

This clone was detected only a few times. J is TRBJ1-5 and V is TRBV28; tentatively, D is TRBD1 (6 bases). The CDR3 totals 15 residues. The V end lost 3 bases, the J end lost 4 bases, and 13 bases lay between the germline ends. Germline CDR1 and CDR2: MDHEN and SYDVKM. The DNA of the CDR3 is TGTGCCAGCAGTTTGATAGGACAGAAGAATCAGCCCCAGCATTTT. Protein product: CASSLIGQKNQPQHF.

This rearrangement joins TRBV2 to TRBJ2-5; TRBD2 matches 13 bases. With the DNA end fitting TRBJ2-7 better, the J assignment may be wrong. The CDR3 contains 15 residues. CDR1 is SNHLY and CDR2 is FYNNEI in the germline V gene. DNA for the CDR3: TGTGCCAGCAGTCCCGGGACTAGCGGGACCTACGAGCAGTACTTC. Translation: CASSPGTSGTYEQYF.

J is TRBJ1-1 and V is TRBV25-1; no clear D. Trimming shortened V by 1 base and J by 0 bases, and 15 bases separated the two germline ends. This CDR3 comprises 17 residues. Looked up from germline, CDR1 is MGHDK and CDR2 is SYGVNS. CDR3 protein: CASSEFGIGVMNTEAFF. CDR3 DNA: TGTGCCAGCAGTGAATTTGGAATTGGAGTTATGAACACTGAAGCTTTCTTT.